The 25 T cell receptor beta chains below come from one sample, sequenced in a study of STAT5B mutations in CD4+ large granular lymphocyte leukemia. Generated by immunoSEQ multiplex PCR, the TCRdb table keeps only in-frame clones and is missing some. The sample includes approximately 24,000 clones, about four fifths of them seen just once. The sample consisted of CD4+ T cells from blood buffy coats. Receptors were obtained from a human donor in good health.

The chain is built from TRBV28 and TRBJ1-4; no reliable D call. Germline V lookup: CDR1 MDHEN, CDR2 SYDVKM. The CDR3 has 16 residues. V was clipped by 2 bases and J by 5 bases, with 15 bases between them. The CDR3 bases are TGTGCCAGCAGTTTAAGTTCCCCACTGAGCAATGAAAAACTGTTTTTT. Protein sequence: CASSLSSPLSNEKLFF.

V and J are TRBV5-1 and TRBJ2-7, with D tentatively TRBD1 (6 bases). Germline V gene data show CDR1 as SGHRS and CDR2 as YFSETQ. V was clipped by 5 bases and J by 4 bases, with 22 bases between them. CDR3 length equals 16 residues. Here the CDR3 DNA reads TGCGCCAGCAGTCCTGGGAGTGGCAGGGGAATGTACGAGCAGTACTTC. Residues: CASSPGSGRGMYEQYF.

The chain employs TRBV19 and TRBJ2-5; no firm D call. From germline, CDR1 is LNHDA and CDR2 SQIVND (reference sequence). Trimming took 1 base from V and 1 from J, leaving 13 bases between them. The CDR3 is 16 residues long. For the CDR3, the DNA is TGTGCCAGTAGTATAGCCCCATCACAGATCCAAGAGACCCAGTACTTC. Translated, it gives CASSIAPSQIQETQYF. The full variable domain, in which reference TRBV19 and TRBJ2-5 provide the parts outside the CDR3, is DGGITQSPKYLFRKEGQNVTLSCEQNLNHDAMYWYRQDPGQGLRLIYYSQIVNDFQKGDIAEGYSVSREKKESFPLTVTSAQKNPTAFYLCASSIAPSQIQETQYFGPGTRLLVL.

CDR3 sequence reads: CASSSQGQGDRWNYGYTF. The CDR3 DNA sequence: TGTGCCAGCAGTTCTCAAGGACAGGGGGATCGGTGGAACTATGGCTACACCTTC. The chain joins TRBV28 to TRBJ1-2, with 10 bases fitting TRBD1. The CDR3 loop spans 18 amino acids. J was trimmed by 2 bases and V by 4 bases; bases with no gene match: 13. Per germline, CDR1 MDHEN and CDR2 SYDVKM.

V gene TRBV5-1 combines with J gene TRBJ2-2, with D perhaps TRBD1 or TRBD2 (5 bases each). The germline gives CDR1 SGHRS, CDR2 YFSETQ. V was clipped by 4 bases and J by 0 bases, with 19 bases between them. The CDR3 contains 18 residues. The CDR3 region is CASSTSVPGRTNTGELFF. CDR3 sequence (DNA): TGCGCCAGCAGCACATCAGTCCCGGGACGTACGAACACCGGGGAGCTGTTTTTT.

CDR3 sequence: CASSLALGSTGELFF. CDR3 sequence (DNA): TGTGCCAGCAGCTTGGCCCTTGGGTCCACCGGGGAGCTGTTTTTT. The chain joins TRBV5-4 to TRBJ2-2; no clear D. The V gene's germline CDR1 is SGHNT and CDR2 YYREEE (reference sequence). The CDR3 consists of 15 residues. The V gene lost 0 bases and the J gene lost 4 bases, with 10 bases spanning the gap.

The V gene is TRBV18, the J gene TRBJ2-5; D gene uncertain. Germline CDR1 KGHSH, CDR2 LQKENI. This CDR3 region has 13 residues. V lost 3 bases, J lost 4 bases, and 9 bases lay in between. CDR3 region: CASSPARAETQYF. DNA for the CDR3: TGTGCCAGCTCACCCGCTAGAGCAGAGACCCAGTACTTC.

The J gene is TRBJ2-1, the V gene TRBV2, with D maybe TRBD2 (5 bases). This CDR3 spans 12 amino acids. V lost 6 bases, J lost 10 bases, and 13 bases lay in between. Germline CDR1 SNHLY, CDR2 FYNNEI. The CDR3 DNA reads TGTGCCAGCAGGGCGATTCGGGGAGAGCAGTTCTTC. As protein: CASRAIRGEQFF. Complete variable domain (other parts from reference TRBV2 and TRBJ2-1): EPEVTQTPSHQVTQMGQEVILRCVPISNHLYFYWYRQILGQKVEFLVSFYNNEISEKSEIFDDQFSVERPDGSNFTLKIRSTKLEDSAMYFCASRAIRGEQFFGPGTRLTVL.

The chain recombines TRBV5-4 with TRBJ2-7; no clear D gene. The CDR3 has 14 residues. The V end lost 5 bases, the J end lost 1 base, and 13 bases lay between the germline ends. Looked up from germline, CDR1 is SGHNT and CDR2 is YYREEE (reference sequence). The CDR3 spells CASSYDSTSYEQYV. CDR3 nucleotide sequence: TGTGCCAGCAGTTACGACTCGACTTCCTACGAGCAGTACGTC.

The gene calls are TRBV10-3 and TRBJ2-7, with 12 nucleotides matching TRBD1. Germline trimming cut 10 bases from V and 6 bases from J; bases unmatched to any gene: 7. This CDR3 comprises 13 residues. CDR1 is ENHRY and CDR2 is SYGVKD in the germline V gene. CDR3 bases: TGTGCCACCGGGGGACAGGGGGCATCCGAGCAGTACGTC. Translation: CATGGQGASEQYV.

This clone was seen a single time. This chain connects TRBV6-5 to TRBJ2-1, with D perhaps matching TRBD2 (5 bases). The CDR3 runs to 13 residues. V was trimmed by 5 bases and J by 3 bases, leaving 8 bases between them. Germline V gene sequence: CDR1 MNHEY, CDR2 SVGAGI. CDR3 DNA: TGTGCCAGCAGTGACGGGGACTACAATGAGCAGTTCTTC. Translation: CASSDGDYNEQFF.

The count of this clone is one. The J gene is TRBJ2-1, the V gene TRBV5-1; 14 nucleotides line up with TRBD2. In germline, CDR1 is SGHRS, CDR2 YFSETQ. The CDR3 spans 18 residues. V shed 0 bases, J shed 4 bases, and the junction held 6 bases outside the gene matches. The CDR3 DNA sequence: TGCGCCAGCAGCTTGGAGGGACTAGCGGGAGTTTCATACAATGAGCAGTTCTTC. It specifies CASSLEGLAGVSYNEQFF.

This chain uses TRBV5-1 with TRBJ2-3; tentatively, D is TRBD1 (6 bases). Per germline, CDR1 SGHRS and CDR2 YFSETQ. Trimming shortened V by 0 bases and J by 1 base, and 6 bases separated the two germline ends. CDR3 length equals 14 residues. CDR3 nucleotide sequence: TGCGCCAGCAGCTTGGGGGGGCGCACAGATACGCAGTATTTT. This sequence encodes CASSLGGRTDTQYF.

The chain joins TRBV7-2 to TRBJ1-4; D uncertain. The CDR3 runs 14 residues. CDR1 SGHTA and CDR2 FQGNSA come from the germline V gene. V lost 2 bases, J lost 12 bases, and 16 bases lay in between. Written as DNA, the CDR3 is TGTGCCAGCAGCTTATGGCCCGGCAACGGAGAACTGTTTTTT. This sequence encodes CASSLWPGNGELFF.

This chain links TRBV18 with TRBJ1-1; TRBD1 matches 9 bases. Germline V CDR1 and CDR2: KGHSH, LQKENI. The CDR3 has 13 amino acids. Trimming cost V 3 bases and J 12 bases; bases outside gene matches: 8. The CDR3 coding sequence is TGTGCCAGCTCACCGTCGACAGGGGGTGAGTCTTTCTTT. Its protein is CASSPSTGGESFF.

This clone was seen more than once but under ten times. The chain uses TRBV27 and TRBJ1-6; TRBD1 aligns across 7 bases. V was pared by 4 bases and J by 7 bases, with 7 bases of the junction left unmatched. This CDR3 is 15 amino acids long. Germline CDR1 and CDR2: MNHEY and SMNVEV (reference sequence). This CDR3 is CASSYQTGVNSPLHF. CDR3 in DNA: TGTGCCAGCAGTTACCAAACAGGGGTAAATTCACCCCTCCACTTT.

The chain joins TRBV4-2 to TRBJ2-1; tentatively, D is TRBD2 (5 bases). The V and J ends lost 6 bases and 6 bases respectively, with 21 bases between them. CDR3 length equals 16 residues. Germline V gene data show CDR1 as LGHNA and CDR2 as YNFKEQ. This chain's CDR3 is CASSLLRAEPGNEQFF. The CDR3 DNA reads TGTGCCAGCAGTCTCCTCCGAGCGGAGCCCGGCAATGAGCAGTTCTTC.

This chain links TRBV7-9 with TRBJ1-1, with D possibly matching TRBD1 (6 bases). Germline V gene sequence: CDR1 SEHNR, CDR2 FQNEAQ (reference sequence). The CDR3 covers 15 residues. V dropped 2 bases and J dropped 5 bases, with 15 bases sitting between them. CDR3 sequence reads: CASSLQGSSRTEAFF. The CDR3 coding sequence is TGTGCCAGCAGCTTACAGGGGTCGAGTAGAACTGAAGCTTTCTTT.

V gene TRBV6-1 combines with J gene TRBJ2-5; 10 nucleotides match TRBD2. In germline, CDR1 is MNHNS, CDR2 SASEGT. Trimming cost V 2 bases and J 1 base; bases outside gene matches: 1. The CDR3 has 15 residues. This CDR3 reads CASSESGGAQETQYF. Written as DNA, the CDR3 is TGTGCCAGCAGTGAAAGCGGGGGGGCCCAAGAGACCCAGTACTTC.

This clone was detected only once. CDR3 sequence reads: CASSIEKSSYNEQFF. The CDR3 region has the DNA TGTGCCAGTAGTATTGAGAAGAGCTCCTACAATGAGCAGTTCTTC. The gene calls are TRBV19 and TRBJ2-1; no clear D. The ends were cut back, 3 bases at V and 0 bases at J, with 9 bases in the middle. The CDR3 has 15 amino acids. The germline V gene has CDR1 LNHDA and CDR2 SQIVND (reference sequence).

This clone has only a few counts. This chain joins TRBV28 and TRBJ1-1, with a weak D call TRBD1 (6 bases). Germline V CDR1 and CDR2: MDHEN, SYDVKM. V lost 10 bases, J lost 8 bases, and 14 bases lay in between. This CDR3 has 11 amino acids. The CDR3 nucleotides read TGTGCCACACAGAGACAGGTAGAAGCTTTCTTT. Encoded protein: CATQRQVEAFF.

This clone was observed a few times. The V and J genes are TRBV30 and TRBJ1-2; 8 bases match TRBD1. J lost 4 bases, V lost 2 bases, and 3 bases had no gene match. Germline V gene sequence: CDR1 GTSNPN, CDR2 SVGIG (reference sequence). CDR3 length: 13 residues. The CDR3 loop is CAWSRDRPYGYTF. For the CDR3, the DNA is TGTGCCTGGAGTAGGGACAGGCCCTATGGCTACACCTTC.

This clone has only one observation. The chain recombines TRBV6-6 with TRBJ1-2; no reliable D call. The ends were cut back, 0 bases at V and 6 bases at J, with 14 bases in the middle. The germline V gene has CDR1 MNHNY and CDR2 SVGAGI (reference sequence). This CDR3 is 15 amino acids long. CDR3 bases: TGTGCCAGCAGTTACTCTGTAGGGAATTTCGATGGCTACACCTTC. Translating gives CASSYSVGNFDGYTF.

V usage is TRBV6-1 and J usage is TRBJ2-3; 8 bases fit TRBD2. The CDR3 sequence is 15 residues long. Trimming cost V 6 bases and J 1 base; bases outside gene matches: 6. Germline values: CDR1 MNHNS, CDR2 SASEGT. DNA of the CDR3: TGTGCCAGCAGAAGCGGGAGAAGCGGCACAGATACGCAGTATTTT. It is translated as CASRSGRSGTDTQYF.

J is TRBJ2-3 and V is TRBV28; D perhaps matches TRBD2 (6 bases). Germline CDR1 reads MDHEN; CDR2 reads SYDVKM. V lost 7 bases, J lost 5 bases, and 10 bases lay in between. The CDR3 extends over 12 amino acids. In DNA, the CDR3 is TGTGCCAGCATCACCGGGGGAGATACGCAGTATTTT. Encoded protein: CASITGGDTQYF. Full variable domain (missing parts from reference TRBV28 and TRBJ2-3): DVKVTQSSRYLVKRTGEKVFLECVQDMDHENMFWYRQDPGLGLRLIYFSYDVKMKEKGDIPEGYSVSREKKERFSLILESASTNQTSMYLCASITGGDTQYFGPGTRLTVL.